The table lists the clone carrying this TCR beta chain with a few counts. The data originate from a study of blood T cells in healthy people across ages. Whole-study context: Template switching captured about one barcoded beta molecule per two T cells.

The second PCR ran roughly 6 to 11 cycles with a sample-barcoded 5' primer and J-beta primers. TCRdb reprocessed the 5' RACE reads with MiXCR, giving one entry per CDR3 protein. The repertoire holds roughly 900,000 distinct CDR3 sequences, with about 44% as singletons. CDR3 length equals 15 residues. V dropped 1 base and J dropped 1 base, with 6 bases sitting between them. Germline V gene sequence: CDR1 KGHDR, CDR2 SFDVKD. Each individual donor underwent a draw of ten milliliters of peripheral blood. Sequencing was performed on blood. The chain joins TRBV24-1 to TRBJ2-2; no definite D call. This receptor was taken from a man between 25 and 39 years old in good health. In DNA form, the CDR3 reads TGTGCCACCAGTGATTTTAGACAGAACACCGGGGAGCTGTTTTTT. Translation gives CATSDFRQNTGELFF.